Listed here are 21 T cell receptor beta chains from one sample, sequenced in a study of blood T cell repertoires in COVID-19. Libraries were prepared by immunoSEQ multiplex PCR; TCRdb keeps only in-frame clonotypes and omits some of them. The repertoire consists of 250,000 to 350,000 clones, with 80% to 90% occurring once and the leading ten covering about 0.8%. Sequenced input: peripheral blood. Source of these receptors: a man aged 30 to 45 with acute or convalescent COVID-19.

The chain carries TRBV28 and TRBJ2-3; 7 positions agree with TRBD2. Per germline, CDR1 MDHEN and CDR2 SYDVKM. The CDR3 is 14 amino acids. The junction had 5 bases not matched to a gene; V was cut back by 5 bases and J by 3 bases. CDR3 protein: CASSPTAGTDTQYF. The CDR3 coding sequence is TGTGCCAGCAGTCCCACAGCGGGAACAGATACGCAGTATTTT.

The CDR3 is CASSPLNDLAGTF. The CDR3 DNA reads as TGTGCCAGCTCACCACTTAATGACCTCGCGGGGACCTTC. The chain is built from TRBV18 and TRBJ1-2; D unclear. Trimming took 1 base from V and 14 from J, leaving 17 bases between them. Per germline, CDR1 KGHSH and CDR2 LQKENI. The CDR3 has 13 amino acids.

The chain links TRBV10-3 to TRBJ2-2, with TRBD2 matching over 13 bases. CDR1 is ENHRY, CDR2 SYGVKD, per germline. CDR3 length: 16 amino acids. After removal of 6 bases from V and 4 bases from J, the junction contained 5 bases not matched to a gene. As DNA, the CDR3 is TGTGCCATCAGGGGACTAGCGGGGCCATCCACCGGGGAGCTGTTTTTT. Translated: CAIRGLAGPSTGELFF.

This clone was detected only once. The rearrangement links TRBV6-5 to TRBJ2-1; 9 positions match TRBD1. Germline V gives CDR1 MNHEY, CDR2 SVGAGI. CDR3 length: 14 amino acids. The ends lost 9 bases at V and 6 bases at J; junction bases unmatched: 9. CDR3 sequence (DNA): TGTGCCAGGAAGGGGGACAGGGACCCCAATGAGCAGTTCTTC. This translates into CARKGDRDPNEQFF.

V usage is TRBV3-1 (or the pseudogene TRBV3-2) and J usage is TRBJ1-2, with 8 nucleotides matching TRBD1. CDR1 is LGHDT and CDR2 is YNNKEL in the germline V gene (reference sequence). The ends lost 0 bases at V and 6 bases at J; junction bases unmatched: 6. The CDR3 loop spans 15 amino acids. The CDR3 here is CASSQERQGINGYTF. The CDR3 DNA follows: TGTGCCAGCAGCCAAGAACGACAGGGGATTAATGGCTACACCTTC.

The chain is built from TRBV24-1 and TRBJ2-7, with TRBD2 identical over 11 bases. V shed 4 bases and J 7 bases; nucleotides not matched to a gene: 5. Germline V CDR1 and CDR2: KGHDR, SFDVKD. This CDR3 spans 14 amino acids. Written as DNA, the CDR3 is TGTGCCACCAGTGACCCCGGACTAGCGGGTGAGCAGTACTTC. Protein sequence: CATSDPGLAGEQYF.

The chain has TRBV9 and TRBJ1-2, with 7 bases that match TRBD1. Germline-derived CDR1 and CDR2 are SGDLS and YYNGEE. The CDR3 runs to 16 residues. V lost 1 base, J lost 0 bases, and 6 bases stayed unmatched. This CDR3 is CASSVTDTGANYGYTF. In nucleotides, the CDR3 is TGTGCCAGCAGCGTAACCGATACAGGGGCTAACTATGGCTACACCTTC.

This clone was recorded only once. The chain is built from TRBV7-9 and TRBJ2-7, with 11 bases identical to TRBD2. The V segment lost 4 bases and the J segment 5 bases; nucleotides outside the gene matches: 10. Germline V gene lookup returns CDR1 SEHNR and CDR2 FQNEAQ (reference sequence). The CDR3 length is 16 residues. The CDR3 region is CASSSLPTSGIDEQYF. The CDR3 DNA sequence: TGTGCCAGCAGCTCCCTACCGACTAGCGGGATCGACGAGCAGTACTTC.

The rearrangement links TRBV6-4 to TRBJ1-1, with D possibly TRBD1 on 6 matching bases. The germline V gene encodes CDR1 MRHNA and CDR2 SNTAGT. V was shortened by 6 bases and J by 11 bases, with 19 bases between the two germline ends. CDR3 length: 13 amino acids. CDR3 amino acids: CASSLRDTRGAFF. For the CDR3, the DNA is TGTGCCAGCAGCCTCCGGGACACTAGAGGTGCTTTCTTT.

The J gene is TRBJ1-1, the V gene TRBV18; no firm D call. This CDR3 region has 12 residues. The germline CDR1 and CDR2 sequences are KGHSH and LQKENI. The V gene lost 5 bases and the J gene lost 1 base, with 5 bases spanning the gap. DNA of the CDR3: TGTGCCAGCTCAAGAGCGAACACTGAAGCTTTCTTT. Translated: CASSRANTEAFF.

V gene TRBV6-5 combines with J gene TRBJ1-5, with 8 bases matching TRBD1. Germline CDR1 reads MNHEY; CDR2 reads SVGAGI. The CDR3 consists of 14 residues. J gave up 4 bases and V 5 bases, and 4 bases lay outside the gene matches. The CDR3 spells CASSRQGSNQPQHF. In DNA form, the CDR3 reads TGTGCCAGCAGTAGACAGGGGTCGAATCAGCCCCAGCATTTT.

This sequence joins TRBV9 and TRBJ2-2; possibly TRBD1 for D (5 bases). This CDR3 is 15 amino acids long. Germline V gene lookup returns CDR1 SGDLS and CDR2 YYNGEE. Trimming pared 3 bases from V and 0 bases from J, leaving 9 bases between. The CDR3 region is CASSAQGANTGELFF. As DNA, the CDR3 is TGTGCCAGCAGCGCTCAGGGCGCGAACACCGGGGAGCTGTTTTTT.

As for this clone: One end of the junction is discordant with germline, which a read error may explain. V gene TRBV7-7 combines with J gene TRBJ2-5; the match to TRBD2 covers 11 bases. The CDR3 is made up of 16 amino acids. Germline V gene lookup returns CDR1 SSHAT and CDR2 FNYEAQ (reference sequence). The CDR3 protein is CASSPSTSGGIKTQYF. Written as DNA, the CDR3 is TGTGCTAGCAGCCCTAGTACTAGCGGGGGAATAAAGACCCAGTACTTC.

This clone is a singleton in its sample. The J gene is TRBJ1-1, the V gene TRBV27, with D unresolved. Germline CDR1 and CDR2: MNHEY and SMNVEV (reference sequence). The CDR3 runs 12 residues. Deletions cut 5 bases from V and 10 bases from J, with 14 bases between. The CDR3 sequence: CASSPWPDIAFF. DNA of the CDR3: TGTGCCAGCAGTCCCTGGCCCGATATAGCTTTCTTT.

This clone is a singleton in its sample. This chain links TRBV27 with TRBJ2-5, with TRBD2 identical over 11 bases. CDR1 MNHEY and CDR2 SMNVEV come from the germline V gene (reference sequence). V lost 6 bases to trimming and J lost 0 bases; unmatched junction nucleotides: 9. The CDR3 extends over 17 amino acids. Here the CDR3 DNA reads TGTGCCAGCAGCTCCGGACTAGCGGGCCAGCACCAAGAGACCCAGTACTTC. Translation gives CASSSGLAGQHQETQYF.

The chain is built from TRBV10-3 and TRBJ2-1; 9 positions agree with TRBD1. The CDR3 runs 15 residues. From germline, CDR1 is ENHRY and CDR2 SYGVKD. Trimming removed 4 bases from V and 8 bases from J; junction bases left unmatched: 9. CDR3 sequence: CAISGTGTGHYEQFF. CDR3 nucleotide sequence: TGTGCCATCAGTGGGACCGGGACAGGGCATTATGAGCAGTTCTTC.

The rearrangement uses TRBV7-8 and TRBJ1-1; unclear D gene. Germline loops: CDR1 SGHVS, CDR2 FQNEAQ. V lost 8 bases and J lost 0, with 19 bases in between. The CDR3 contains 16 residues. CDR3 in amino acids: CASGTLGKDLNTEAFF. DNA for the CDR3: TGTGCCAGCGGCACTTTAGGGAAGGACTTGAACACTGAAGCTTTCTTT.

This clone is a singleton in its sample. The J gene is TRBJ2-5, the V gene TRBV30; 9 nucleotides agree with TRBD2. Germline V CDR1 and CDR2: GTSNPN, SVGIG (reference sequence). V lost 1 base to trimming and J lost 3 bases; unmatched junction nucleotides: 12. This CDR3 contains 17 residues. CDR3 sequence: CAWSEKGAGGDKETQYF. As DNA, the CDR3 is TGTGCCTGGAGTGAAAAGGGAGCGGGGGGCGATAAAGAGACCCAGTACTTC.

The CDR3 reads CASSWVDSYEQYF. CDR3 sequence (DNA): TGCGCCAGCAGCTGGGTAGACAGCTACGAGCAGTACTTC. This sequence joins TRBV5-1 and TRBJ2-7, with TRBD1 as a possible D gene (5 bases). CDR1 SGHRS and CDR2 YFSETQ come from the germline V gene. V shed 3 bases and J shed 3 bases, with 10 bases lying between them. The CDR3 loop spans 13 amino acids.

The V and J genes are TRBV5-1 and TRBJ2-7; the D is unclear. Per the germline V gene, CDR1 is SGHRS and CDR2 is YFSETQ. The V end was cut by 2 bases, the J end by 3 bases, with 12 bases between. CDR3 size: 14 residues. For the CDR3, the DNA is TGCGCCAGCAGCTTAGCCTCTACTAACTACGAGCAGTACTTC. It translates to CASSLASTNYEQYF.

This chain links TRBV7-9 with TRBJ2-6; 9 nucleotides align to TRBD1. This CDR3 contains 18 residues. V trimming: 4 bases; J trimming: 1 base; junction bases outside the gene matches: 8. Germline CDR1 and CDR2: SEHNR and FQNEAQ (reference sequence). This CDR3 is CASSSSPGTGSGANVLTF. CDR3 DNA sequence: TGTGCCAGCAGCTCCTCTCCCGGGACAGGGTCTGGGGCCAACGTCCTGACTTTC.